Shown below are 28 T cell receptor beta chains from a single sample sequenced in a study of T cells in Graves' hyperthyroidism and ophthalmopathy. Amplification yielded TCR beta CDR3 regions, with RNA transcripts as the source. The study used the HTBI primer set for a first-round RT-PCR of the TCR CDR3. TCRdb reprocessed the multiplex PCR reads via MiXCR and lists one record per CDR3 protein. The sample includes some 560,000 distinct CDR3 sequences, 14% of them seen just once. The sequenced sample was blood. The receptors were sampled from a woman in her thirties or forties with Graves' hyperthyroidism.

This clonotype has only a few counts. Possible read error: a much larger clone is one base away. The chain links TRBV3-1 to TRBJ2-2, with a possible D match to TRBD1 (6 bases). Deletions cut 8 bases from V and 3 bases from J, with 16 bases between. The V gene's germline CDR1 is LGHDT and CDR2 YNNKEL (reference sequence). The CDR3 is 15 amino acids. Here the CDR3 DNA reads TGTGCCAGCCGCCCGGGACACGGGGACACCGGGGAGCTGTTTTTT. Its protein is CASRPGHGDTGELFF.

This clonotype was counted at least ten times. This chain connects TRBV20-1 to TRBJ1-1; weak D call: TRBD1 (5 bases). CDR3 length: 13 amino acids. Germline loops: CDR1 DFQATT, CDR2 SNEGSKA (reference sequence). Trimming removed 6 bases at V and 3 bases at J, with 14 bases between. DNA of the CDR3: TGCAGTGCCCCCGGGACGACATACACTGAAGCTTTCTTT. Protein sequence: CSAPGTTYTEAFF.

This clonotype has ten or more counts. The rearrangement uses TRBV10-1 and TRBJ2-1; 10 bases align to TRBD2. From germline, CDR1 is WNHNN and CDR2 SYGVQD (reference sequence). The CDR3 consists of 16 residues. After removal of 8 bases from V and 7 bases from J, the junction contained 14 bases not matched to a gene. The CDR3 DNA reads as TGCGCCAGCTCACGAATGGGGACTAGCGTTATGAATGAGCAGTTCTTC. Its translation: CASSRMGTSVMNEQFF.

Regarding this clonotype: A much larger clone lies a single base off, so this may be a read error. The chain is built from TRBV27 and TRBJ1-1, with a possible D match to TRBD1 (5 bases). CDR3 size: 13 residues. Germline CDR1 is MNHEY and CDR2 is SMNVEV (reference sequence). The CDR3 loop is CASSLHLGTEDFF. In DNA, the CDR3 is TGTGCCAGCAGTTTACATTTGGGGACTGAAGATTTCTTT.

This clonotype was counted a few times. The chain joins TRBV7-9 to TRBJ2-7; weak D call: TRBD1 (7 bases). This CDR3 is built from 17 residues. V was clipped by 1 base and J by 6 bases, with 22 bases between them. Germline V CDR1 and CDR2: SEHNR, FQNEAQ (reference sequence). CDR3 amino acids: CASSLGTYQGGIAEQYF. For the CDR3, the DNA is TGTGCCAGCAGCTTAGGGACATATCAGGGGGGTATTGCCGAGCAGTACTTC.

This clonotype was found a few times. The rearrangement links TRBV3-1 to TRBJ2-2; D is ambiguous. Germline-derived CDR1 and CDR2 are LGHDT and YNNKEL (reference sequence). The CDR3 spans 14 residues. V was trimmed by 2 bases and J by 2 bases, leaving 6 bases between them. CDR3 nucleotide sequence: TGTGCCAGCAGCCAACAACAAAACACCGGGGAGCTGTTTTTT. Protein: CASSQQQNTGELFF.

At least ten counts were recorded for this clonotype. The chain employs TRBV12-3 or TRBV12-4 and TRBJ2-1; the match to TRBD1 covers 8 bases. V lost 0 bases, J lost 8 bases, and 3 bases stayed unmatched. This CDR3 region has 14 residues. CDR3 protein: CASSLAIQGDEQFF. In DNA, the CDR3 is TGTGCCAGCAGTTTAGCCATACAGGGGGATGAGCAGTTCTTC.

V usage is TRBV19 and J usage is TRBJ2-1; 10 bases agree with TRBD2. J was trimmed by 2 bases and V by 4 bases; bases with no gene match: 2. This CDR3 contains 15 residues. Germline V gene lookup returns CDR1 LNHDA and CDR2 SQIVND (reference sequence). The CDR3, as DNA: TGTGCCAGTAGTACAAGCGGGAGGGCCTACAATGAGCAGTTCTTC. Translation: CASSTSGRAYNEQFF. Using reference TRBV19 and TRBJ2-1 for the parts outside the CDR3, the full variable domain is DGGITQSPKYLFRKEGQNVTLSCEQNLNHDAMYWYRQDPGQGLRLIYYSQIVNDFQKGDIAEGYSVSREKKESFPLTVTSAQKNPTAFYLCASSTSGRAYNEQFFGPGTRLTVL.

This clonotype has more than one count but fewer than ten. The gene calls are TRBV7-2 and TRBJ2-7, with 9 bases aligning to TRBD2. This CDR3 comprises 15 residues. Germline V gene data show CDR1 as SGHTA and CDR2 as FQGNSA. Trimming removed 8 bases from V and 3 bases from J; junction bases left unmatched: 11. The CDR3 DNA reads as TGTGCCAGCGGGGGGGGGGCTAGCGGGAACTACGAGCAGTACTTC. Amino acids: CASGGGASGNYEQYF.

This clonotype appeared many times. The V call is TRBV12-3 or TRBV12-4, the J call TRBJ2-7; 8 positions agree with TRBD2. Losses at the gene ends were 3 bases for V and 2 bases for J; bases not matched to a gene: 6. The CDR3 is made up of 15 amino acids. The CDR3, as DNA: TGTGCCAGCAGTTTCGGCCGGGGGGGGGCCTACGAGCAGTACTTC. Its translation: CASSFGRGGAYEQYF.

This clonotype was counted ten times or more. This chain joins TRBV10-2 and TRBJ2-2; D possibly corresponds to TRBD2 (5 bases). CDR3 size: 13 residues. V was pared by 6 bases and J by 3 bases, with 8 bases between. Germline V CDR1 and CDR2: WSHSY, SAAADI. The DNA of the CDR3 is TGCGCCAGCAGCCCGGGGTACACCGGGGAGCTGTTTTTT. The encoded protein is CASSPGYTGELFF.

CDR3 amino acids: CASSLGGLAGLDTGELFF. DNA of the CDR3: TGTGCCAGCAGTTTAGGGGGACTAGCGGGATTGGACACCGGGGAGCTGTTTTTT. The chain employs TRBV27 and TRBJ2-2; TRBD2 matches 13 bases. The trim removed 2 bases at V and 3 bases at J, leaving 6 bases unmatched. CDR3 size: 18 residues. The germline CDR1 and CDR2 sequences are MNHEY and SMNVEV (reference sequence).

The gene calls are TRBV3-1 and TRBJ1-5; D gene unclear. The germline gives CDR1 LGHDT, CDR2 YNNKEL (reference sequence). The CDR3 covers 12 residues. Trimming shortened V by 6 bases and J by 7 bases, and 10 bases separated the two germline ends. The CDR3 nucleotides read TGTGCCAGCAGTCAAAACGGACAGCCCCAGCATTTT. Protein product: CASSQNGQPQHF.

The chain joins TRBV5-1 to TRBJ2-1; TRBD2 aligns across 9 bases. Germline CDR1 is SGHRS and CDR2 is YFSETQ. V dropped 4 bases and J dropped 10; count of bases not matched to a gene: 12. The CDR3 is 15 amino acids. CDR3 in amino acids: CASSPGMAGGREQFF. The CDR3 DNA is TGCGCCAGCAGCCCAGGGATGGCGGGAGGGCGAGAGCAGTTCTTC.

This clonotype was recorded a few times. V usage is TRBV19 and J usage is TRBJ1-6; 10 bases agree with TRBD1. The CDR3 length is 16 residues. Looked up from germline, CDR1 is LNHDA and CDR2 is SQIVND (reference sequence). V gave up 4 bases and J gave up 7 bases; unmatched junction bases: 7. The CDR3 sequence: CASSTGTGVYNSPLHF. CDR3 nucleotide sequence: TGTGCCAGTAGTACCGGGACAGGGGTGTACAATTCACCCCTCCACTTT.

CDR3 in DNA: TGCGCCAGCACCGGGACAGGGTTCTACGAGCAGTACTTC. This sequence encodes CASTGTGFYEQYF. The V call is TRBV5-1, the J call TRBJ2-7; the match to TRBD1 covers 9 bases. Germline V gene data show CDR1 as SGHRS and CDR2 as YFSETQ. The CDR3 loop spans 13 amino acids. V lost 6 bases and J lost 3; bases outside the gene matches: 4.

This clonotype was detected many times. J is TRBJ2-7 and V is TRBV24-1, with 8 bases aligning to TRBD1. Germline V lookup: CDR1 KGHDR, CDR2 SFDVKD. The CDR3 totals 16 residues. The V gene end was trimmed by 6 bases and the J gene end by 5 bases; junction bases not matched to a gene: 14. The CDR3, as DNA: TGTGCCACCAGTAATTCGCGGACAGGGTTAGAAGACGAGCAGTACTTC. Amino acid sequence: CATSNSRTGLEDEQYF.

The sample holds many counts of this clonotype. J is TRBJ2-3 and V is TRBV2, with D perhaps matching TRBD1 (5 bases). The ends were cut back, 7 bases at V and 2 bases at J, with 13 bases in the middle. Germline V gene lookup returns CDR1 SNHLY and CDR2 FYNNEI. There are 14 residues in the CDR3. CDR3: CASTGRASTDTQYF. The CDR3 region has the DNA TGTGCCAGCACCGGCAGGGCCTCCACAGATACGCAGTATTTT.

This clonotype was seen many times. The rearrangement joins TRBV6-1 to TRBJ2-3; 7 nucleotides agree with TRBD1. After removal of 7 bases from V and 1 base from J, the junction contained 5 bases not matched to a gene. The CDR3 totals 14 residues. Germline V lookup: CDR1 MNHNS, CDR2 SASEGT. In DNA form, the CDR3 reads TGTGCCAGCATCCTAGGACAGGGCACAGATACGCAGTATTTT. The encoded protein is CASILGQGTDTQYF.

CDR3 nucleotides: TGCGCCAGCAGCGTATCCGGGACAGGGCAAGAGACCCAGTACTTC. Translating gives CASSVSGTGQETQYF. J is TRBJ2-5 and V is TRBV5-1; 9 bases are shared with TRBD1. V was pared by 4 bases and J by 2 bases, with 6 bases of the junction left unmatched. This CDR3 comprises 15 residues. From germline, CDR1 is SGHRS and CDR2 YFSETQ.

Remarks on this clonotype: A junction end diverges from the germline sequence, so it may reflect a read error. The genes are TRBV2 and TRBJ1-4; D not certain. The CDR3 runs 14 residues. CDR1 is SNHLY and CDR2 is FYNNEI in the germline V gene. This CDR3 is CASSPGGTSEKLFF. CDR3 DNA sequence: TGTGCCAGCAGCCCCGGAGGAACTAGTGAAAAACTGTTTTTT.

This clonotype was seen many times. The rearrangement links TRBV6-1 to TRBJ2-2; D gene ambiguous. From germline, CDR1 is MNHNS and CDR2 SASEGT. V was shortened by 5 bases and J by 6 bases, with 10 bases between the two germline ends. The CDR3 is 13 amino acids. CDR3 nucleotide sequence: TGTGCCAGCAGTTACGCTCCGGCCGGGGAGCTGTTTTTT. Amino acids: CASSYAPAGELFF.

This clonotype occurred many times. This rearrangement joins TRBV27 to TRBJ2-1, with TRBD2 matching over 10 bases. There are 18 residues in the CDR3. Looked up from germline, CDR1 is MNHEY and CDR2 is SMNVEV (reference sequence). The trim removed 4 bases at V and 2 bases at J, leaving 11 bases unmatched. The CDR3 sequence: CASSSWTSGSKAYNEQFF. The CDR3 DNA is TGTGCCAGCAGTTCATGGACTAGCGGCTCAAAGGCCTACAATGAGCAGTTCTTC.

Note on this clonotype: One junction end disagrees with the germline gene, perhaps due to a read error. Here the CDR3 DNA reads TGTGCCACCAGTGAGGAGGGACAGGGAGGGTCCACCGGGGAGCTGTTTTTC. Protein sequence: CATSEEGQGGSTGELFF. This chain connects TRBV24-1 to TRBJ2-2; TRBD1 matches 9 bases. From germline, CDR1 is KGHDR and CDR2 SFDVKD. The CDR3 loop spans 17 amino acids.

CDR3 sequence reads: CASSQDLLASYEQYF. Written as DNA, the CDR3 is TGCGCCAGCAGCCAAGATCTTCTGGCCTCCTACGAGCAGTACTTC. The chain employs TRBV4-3 and TRBJ2-7; no firm D call. The ends were cut back, 0 bases at V and 0 bases at J, with 9 bases in the middle. The CDR3 has 15 residues. Germline V CDR1 and CDR2: LGHNA, YSLEER.

This clonotype was seen only a few times. The chain carries TRBV4-1 and TRBJ1-6; 12 nucleotides align to TRBD1. The CDR3 contains 18 residues. CDR1 is MGHRA and CDR2 is YSYEKL in the germline V gene. The V and J ends lost 0 bases and 11 bases, in that order; junction bases with no gene match: 11. CDR3 sequence (DNA): TGCGCCAGCAGCCAAGATGTAACCGGGACAGGGGGCGCGACACCCCTCCACTTT. Translation gives CASSQDVTGTGGATPLHF.

The V gene is TRBV6-1, the J gene TRBJ2-1, with 10 nucleotides matching TRBD2. The J segment lost 6 bases and the V segment lost 5 bases, leaving 7 bases of the junction unmatched. Germline CDR1 and CDR2: MNHNS and SASEGT. CDR3 length: 15 amino acids. The CDR3 reads CASSSGTSDTNEQFF. The CDR3 region has the DNA TGTGCCAGCAGTTCTGGGACTAGCGACACCAATGAGCAGTTCTTC.

This clonotype has at least ten counts. This chain's CDR3 is CASSQGGRNTQYF. The CDR3, as DNA: TGTGCCAGCAGCCAAGGAGGTCGAAATACGCAGTATTTT. The chain links TRBV3-1 to TRBJ2-3, with no clear D. Trimming took off 1 base at V and 7 bases at J, with 9 bases between the two ends. The CDR3 consists of 13 residues. The germline CDR1 and CDR2 sequences are LGHDT and YNNKEL (reference sequence).